The 13 T cell receptor beta chains reported below all come from one sample, sequenced in a study of blood T cell repertoires in COVID-19. Sequencing used immunoSEQ multiplex PCR; TCRdb keeps in-frame clones, though not all of them. Found here are 90,000 to 110,000 clones, roughly 80% of them singletons; the top ten hold just over 15%. Sequencing used peripheral blood. The receptors derive from an elderly woman with acute or convalescent COVID-19.

This clone was found once. The rearrangement links TRBV6-1 to TRBJ2-1, with D tentatively TRBD1 (5 bases). CDR1 is MNHNS and CDR2 is SASEGT in the germline V gene. The V end lost 7 bases, the J end lost 11 bases, and 21 bases lay between the germline ends. The CDR3 loop spans 14 amino acids. Written as DNA, the CDR3 is TGTGCCAGCAAGGAACAGGTTTCTACAATGAAGCAGTTCTTC. Its translation is CASKEQVSTMKQFF.

The J gene is TRBJ1-1, the V gene TRBV29-1; 7 bases align to TRBD1. This CDR3 region has 13 residues. V lost 5 bases and J lost 1; bases outside the gene matches: 4. From germline, CDR1 is SQVTM and CDR2 ANQGSEA. The CDR3 nucleotides are TGCAGCGTTACGACAGGGCGGAACACTGAAGCTTTCTTT. This encodes CSVTTGRNTEAFF.

The CDR3 sequence: CASRSGNSNTGELFF. Written as DNA, the CDR3 is TGTGCCAGCAGATCCGGGAATTCGAACACCGGGGAGCTGTTTTTT. V gene TRBV2 combines with J gene TRBJ2-2, with D perhaps matching TRBD2 (5 bases). The CDR3 is 15 amino acids. Looked up from germline, CDR1 is SNHLY and CDR2 is FYNNEI. V lost 6 bases, J lost 0 bases, and 11 bases lay in between.

This clone was seen more than once but under ten times. The chain carries TRBV20-1 and TRBJ2-5; TRBD2 matches 8 bases. The CDR3 covers 13 residues. Germline V lookup: CDR1 DFQATT, CDR2 SNEGSKA (reference sequence). After removal of 3 bases from V and 5 bases from J, the junction contained 5 bases not matched to a gene. The CDR3 protein is CSASFGGRETQYF. For the CDR3, the DNA is TGCAGTGCTAGTTTCGGCGGGAGGGAGACCCAGTACTTC.

The CDR3 sequence is CASSLVSGSQADTQYF. CDR3 nucleotide sequence: TGTGCCAGCAGCTTGGTGAGCGGGAGTCAGGCAGATACGCAGTATTTT. The rearrangement joins TRBV5-5 to TRBJ2-3; 8 bases fit TRBD2. This CDR3 region has 16 residues. Trimming at V came to 0 bases and at J to 4 bases, leaving 7 bases not matched to a gene. The V gene's germline CDR1 is SGHKS and CDR2 YYEKEE (reference sequence). Full variable domain (remainder filled in from reference TRBV5-5 and TRBJ2-3): DAGVTQSPTHLIKTRGQQVTLRCSPISGHKSVSWYQQVLGQGPQFIFQYYEKEERGRGNFPDRFSARQFPNYSSELNVNALLLGDSALYLCASSLVSGSQADTQYFGPGTRLTVL.

By its share, this clone is medium-sized. This rearrangement joins TRBV27 to TRBJ2-7; 8 bases fit TRBD1. Germline lookup yields CDR1 MNHEY and CDR2 SMNVEV (reference sequence). The CDR3 contains 16 residues. With 2 bases clipped from V and 1 base from J, the junction kept 7 bases outside the gene matches. The CDR3 spells CASSLGDRGLSYEQYF. In nucleotides, the CDR3 is TGTGCCAGCAGTTTAGGAGACAGGGGTCTATCCTACGAGCAGTACTTC.

The chain combines TRBV12-3 or TRBV12-4 with TRBJ2-7; D is uncertain. The CDR3 covers 13 residues. Deletions cut 3 bases from V and 3 bases from J, with 9 bases between. CDR3 in amino acids: CASSLNRYYEQYF. In nucleotides, the CDR3 is TGTGCCAGCAGTTTGAACAGATACTACGAGCAGTACTTC.

The V and J genes are TRBV19 and TRBJ2-2; 10 nucleotides line up with TRBD1. The germline gives CDR1 LNHDA, CDR2 SQIVND (reference sequence). This CDR3 comprises 16 residues. The ends lost 9 bases at V and 4 bases at J; junction bases unmatched: 11. CDR3 nucleotides: TGTGCCAGCACCAAATCGACAGGGGGCTTCACCGGGGAGCTGTTTTTT. Protein product: CASTKSTGGFTGELFF.

The chain couples TRBV18 to TRBJ1-2, with TRBD1 matching 7 bases. This CDR3 comprises 14 residues. Germline assignment: CDR1 KGHSH and CDR2 LQKENI. The ends lost 5 bases at V and 7 bases at J; junction bases unmatched: 10. The CDR3 DNA reads as TGTGCCAGCTCATCCGACAGGGTGAGAGGTGGCTACACCTTC. This translates into CASSSDRVRGGYTF.

The chain uses TRBV5-1 and TRBJ2-1; 11 nucleotides match TRBD1. CDR3 size: 16 residues. The V gene end was trimmed by 0 bases and the J gene end by 1 base; junction bases not matched to a gene: 0. Germline CDR1 is SGHRS and CDR2 is YFSETQ. DNA for the CDR3: TGCGCCAGCAGCTTGGGGGACAGGGGGTCCTACAATGAGCAGTTCTTC. Protein: CASSLGDRGSYNEQFF. The full variable domain, completed using reference TRBV5-1 and TRBJ2-1, is KAGVTQTPRYLIKTRGQQVTLSCSPISGHRSVSWYQQTPGQGLQFLFEYFSETQRNKGNFPGRFSGRQFSNSRSEMNVSTLELGDSALYLCASSLGDRGSYNEQFFGPGTRLTVL.

Only one count was recorded for this clone. The rearrangement uses TRBV9 and TRBJ2-1; TRBD2 matches at 8 bases. The CDR3 runs 14 residues. Germline CDR1 and CDR2: SGDLS and YYNGEE. J was trimmed by 2 bases and V by 5 bases; bases with no gene match: 3. The CDR3 is CASSSGLAYNEQFF. In nucleotides, the CDR3 is TGTGCCAGCAGTTCGGGACTAGCCTACAATGAGCAGTTCTTC. Using reference TRBV9 and TRBJ2-1 for the parts outside the CDR3, the full variable domain is DSGVTQTPKHLITATGQRVTLRCSPRSGDLSVYWYQQSLDQGLQFLIQYYNGEERAKGNILERFSAQQFPDLHSELNLSSLELGDSALYFCASSSGLAYNEQFFGPGTRLTVL.

This sequence joins TRBV27 and TRBJ2-3; TRBD2 aligns across 11 bases. This CDR3 contains 17 residues. After removal of 7 bases from V and 1 base from J, the junction contained 10 bases not matched to a gene. CDR1 is MNHEY, CDR2 SMNVEV, per germline (reference sequence). The CDR3 protein is CASIGAGSGRGTDTQYF. As DNA, the CDR3 is TGTGCCAGCATTGGGGCTGGTAGCGGGAGGGGCACAGATACGCAGTATTTT.

The V and J genes are TRBV7-2 and TRBJ2-1; tentatively, D is TRBD2 (6 bases). Germline lookup yields CDR1 SGHTA and CDR2 FQGNSA. Deletions cut 2 bases from V and 5 bases from J, with 19 bases between. The CDR3 runs 17 residues. The CDR3: CASSLYNPNGRNNEQFF. In DNA form, the CDR3 reads TGTGCCAGCAGCTTATACAACCCTAACGGGAGAAACAATGAGCAGTTCTTC.